The sample holds a few counts of the clone carrying this T cell receptor (beta chain). The data belong to a study of technical replicates of blood from several donors. Sequencing used immunoSEQ multiplex PCR; TCRdb keeps in-frame clones, though not all of them. The sample lists some 14,000 clones; approximately 80% were seen once. V was clipped by 4 bases and J by 3 bases; unmatched bases: 1. The CDR3 is 13 residues long. Germline lookup yields CDR1 WNHNN and CDR2 SYGVQD (reference sequence). The genes are TRBV10-1 and TRBJ2-7; 9 bases are shared with TRBD2. The sample comprised PBMCs. The clonotype originates from a human donor in good health. The CDR3 region has the DNA TGCGCCAGCAGTGCAGCGGGAGGCTACGAGCAGTACTTC. Translation: CASSAAGGYEQYF.